This T cell receptor (beta chain) was documented in a study of response to subunit inactivated influenza vaccine. There are 13 residues in the CDR3. V lost 1 base, J lost 12 bases, and 16 bases lay in between. Germline V lookup: CDR1 SGHTA, CDR2 FQGNSA. Remarks on this clonotype: Its antigen is not identified.

Findings and limits, study-wide: Researchers suggested that each seasonal influenza vaccination recruits few new T cells.

TCRdb itself ran the RT-PCR reads through MiXCR, one entry per CDR3 protein. The sample has fewer than 800,000 distinct CDR3 sequences, 15% to 18% seen once. The clonotype comes from a man aged 50 to 59 who received an inactivated influenza vaccine. The specimen was PBMCs from blood, collected 11 to 12 days after vaccination. J is TRBJ2-7 and V is TRBV7-2; D could derive from TRBD1 or TRBD2 (5 bases each). The CDR3 spells CASSLEGRAGSYF. CDR3 DNA: TGTGCCAGCAGCTTAGAGGGGCGGGCAGGTTCGTACTTC.